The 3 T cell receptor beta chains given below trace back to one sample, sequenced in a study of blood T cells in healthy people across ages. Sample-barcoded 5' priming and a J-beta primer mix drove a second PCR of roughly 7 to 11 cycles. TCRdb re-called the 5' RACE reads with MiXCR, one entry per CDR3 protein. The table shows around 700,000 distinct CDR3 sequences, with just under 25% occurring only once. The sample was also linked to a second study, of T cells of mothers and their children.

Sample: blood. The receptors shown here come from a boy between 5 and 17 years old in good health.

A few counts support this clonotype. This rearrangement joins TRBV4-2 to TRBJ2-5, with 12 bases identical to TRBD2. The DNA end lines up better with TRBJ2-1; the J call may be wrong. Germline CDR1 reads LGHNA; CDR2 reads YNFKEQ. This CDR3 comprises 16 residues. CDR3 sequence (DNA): TGTGCCAGCAGCCCTTCTCTAGCGGGGGGGCCGGATGGGCAGTTCTTC. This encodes CASSPSLAGGPDGQFF.

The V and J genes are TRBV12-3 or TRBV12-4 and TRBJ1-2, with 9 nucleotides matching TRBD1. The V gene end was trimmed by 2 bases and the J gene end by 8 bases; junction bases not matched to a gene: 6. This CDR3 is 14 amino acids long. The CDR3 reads CASSLSGDRDGYTF. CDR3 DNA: TGTGCCAGCAGTTTAAGTGGGGACAGGGACGGCTACACCTTC.

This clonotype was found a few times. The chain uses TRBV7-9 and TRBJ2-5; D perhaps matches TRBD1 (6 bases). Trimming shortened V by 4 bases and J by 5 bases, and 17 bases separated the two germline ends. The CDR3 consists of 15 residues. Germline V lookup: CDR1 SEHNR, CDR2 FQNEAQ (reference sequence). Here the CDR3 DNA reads TGTGCCAGCAGCTCGACCGAGACAGGCGGGGAGACCCAGTACTTC. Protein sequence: CASSSTETGGETQYF.